This T cell receptor beta chain emerged from a study of blood T cell repertoires in COVID-19. Across the whole study: Some COVID-19 samples were acute and others convalescent; all came from the United States, Italy and Spain. The analysed material was cDNA or gDNA that came from T cells, B-cell-depleted T cells, or PBMCs.

The CDR3 has 12 amino acids. CDR1 and CDR2 from the germline V gene are LNHDA and SQIVND (reference sequence). Trimming stripped 1 base from V and 9 bases from J, with 9 bases between. Original data processing: Amplified reference gene primers provided the basis for estimating nucleated cell counts. This table comes from immunoSEQ multiplex PCR, and its TCRdb copy is limited to in-frame clones, with some not included. That table is the source of V, J and clone size, and D and trimming were worked out from the DNA. The sample contains 200,000 or so clones, around four fifths of which appear only once.

This chain uses TRBV19 with TRBJ2-5; weak D call: TRBD1 (6 bases). The material sequenced was peripheral blood. The sequence was collected from a woman aged 30 to 39 with acute or convalescent COVID-19. The CDR3 spells CASSIVQGPQYF. Here the CDR3 DNA reads TGTGCCAGTAGTATAGTCCAGGGGCCCCAGTACTTC.